One sample yielded the 28 T cell receptor beta chains listed below, sequenced in a study of T cells in Graves' hyperthyroidism and ophthalmopathy. Amplified TCR beta CDR3 regions came from RNA transcripts. During a first-round RT-PCR of the TCR CDR3, the HTBI primer set was used. From the multiplex PCR reads, TCRdb called clonotypes with MiXCR, one entry per CDR3 protein. The sample yields about 610,000 distinct CDR3 sequences, under 60% seen once. Sample: peripheral blood or thyroid tissue (not recorded which). All receptors come from a woman aged 18-29 years with Graves' hyperthyroidism.

This rearrangement joins TRBV27 to TRBJ1-2, with D possibly being TRBD1 (5 bases). Trimming cost V 3 bases and J 2 bases, with 16 bases left between them. Germline-derived CDR1 and CDR2 are MNHEY and SMNVEV (reference sequence). CDR3 length: 16 amino acids. In nucleotides, the CDR3 is TGTGCCAGCAGTTTGAAATGGCGCCGGGGGAACTATGGCTACACCTTC. Protein sequence: CASSLKWRRGNYGYTF.

Here the CDR3 reads CASSASSEGDTQYF. In DNA, the CDR3 is TGTGCCAGCAGCGCCTCGAGCGAGGGAGATACGCAGTATTTT. V is TRBV7-2 and J is TRBJ2-3; TRBD2 is a possible D gene (5 bases). Germline V gene lookup returns CDR1 SGHTA and CDR2 FQGNSA. The CDR3 is 14 residues long. Deletions cut 5 bases from V and 5 bases from J, with 14 bases between.

The V call is TRBV29-1, the J call TRBJ2-5, with TRBD2 matching 10 bases. The end of the DNA aligns better with TRBJ2-7, so the J call may be wrong. The CDR3 totals 15 residues. CDR1 is SQVTM and CDR2 is ANQGSEA in the germline V gene. The chain's CDR3 is CSVVRTSGYSYEQYF. As DNA, the CDR3 is TGCAGCGTCGTGAGGACTAGCGGTTACTCCTACGAGCAGTACTTC.

This sequence joins TRBV2 and TRBJ1-2; D uncertain. The V gene's germline CDR1 is SNHLY and CDR2 FYNNEI. V was shortened by 7 bases and J by 4 bases, with 7 bases between the two germline ends. The CDR3 runs to 11 residues. In DNA, the CDR3 is TGTGCCAGCAAAGGCTTCTATGGCTACACCTTC. Translation gives CASKGFYGYTF.

In this sample, this clonotype turned up a few times. V and J are TRBV15 and TRBJ2-1; no clear D. CDR1 is LNHNV, CDR2 YYDKDF, per germline (reference sequence). The V end lost 8 bases, the J end lost 5 bases, and 7 bases lay between the germline ends. There are 11 residues in the CDR3. The CDR3 DNA sequence: TGTGCCACCGACAAAAACAATGAGCAGTTCTTC. Its translation: CATDKNNEQFF.

V is TRBV20-1 and J is TRBJ1-5; no clear D. V lost 5 bases, J lost 2 bases, and 16 bases lay in between. This CDR3 has 15 amino acids. The germline V gene has CDR1 DFQATT and CDR2 SNEGSKA (reference sequence). As DNA, the CDR3 is TGCAGTGCTTCGCCGACTAGCGGGGGCAATCAGCCCCAGCATTTT. Its translation is CSASPTSGGNQPQHF.

CDR3 sequence (DNA): TGCGCCAGCAGCCATTGGATGGCAGAGACCCAGTACTTC. Residues: CASSHWMAETQYF. The rearrangement uses TRBV4-1 and TRBJ2-5; D uncertain. CDR1 is MGHRA and CDR2 is YSYEKL in the germline V gene. The CDR3 extends over 13 amino acids. V lost 3 bases and J 4 bases, leaving 9 bases between the germline ends.

This clonotype was seen only a few times. The CDR3 nucleotides read TGTGCCTGGAGTGTCGCCGACGAGCAGTACTTC. This sequence encodes CAWSVADEQYF. The gene calls are TRBV30 and TRBJ2-7; D not resolved. Germline loops: CDR1 GTSNPN, CDR2 SVGIG (reference sequence). This CDR3 has 11 residues. The ends were cut back, 0 bases at V and 5 bases at J, with 5 bases in the middle. The whole variable domain, filled in from reference TRBV30 and TRBJ2-7, reads SQTIHQWPATLVQPVGSPLSLECTVEGTSNPNLYWYRQAAGRGLQLLFYSVGIGQISSEVPQNLSASRPQDRQFILSSKKLLLSDSGFYLCAWSVADEQYFGPGTRLTVT.

This clonotype came up a few times. The gene calls are TRBV2 and TRBJ2-1; the match to TRBD2 covers 13 bases. Germline CDR1 and CDR2: SNHLY and FYNNEI. After removal of 4 bases from V and 6 bases from J, the junction contained 9 bases not matched to a gene. The CDR3 sequence is 17 residues long. Here the CDR3 DNA reads TGTGCCAGCAGTGTCCCGGGACTAGCGGGACGGTCCAATGAGCAGTTCTTC. This codes for CASSVPGLAGRSNEQFF.

About this clonotype itself: This could be a read error, since a much larger clone is one nucleotide away. The CDR3 end shows no conserved phenylalanine or tryptophan, and so a read error is likely. The rearrangement joins TRBV12-3 or TRBV12-4 to TRBJ1-1; D unresolved. V was trimmed by 7 bases and J by 1 base, leaving 13 bases between them. The CDR3 has 14 residues. CDR3: CASNGGPPNTEAFL. The CDR3 coding sequence is TGTGCCAGCAACGGAGGACCCCCGAACACTGAAGCTTTCCTT.

This chain joins TRBV5-1 and TRBJ1-2, with a weak D call TRBD1 (5 bases). This CDR3 contains 13 residues. Germline CDR1 reads SGHRS; CDR2 reads YFSETQ. The V gene lost 0 bases and the J gene lost 7 bases, with 10 bases spanning the gap. The chain's CDR3 is CASSLEGEGGYTF. Written as DNA, the CDR3 is TGCGCCAGCAGCTTGGAAGGGGAAGGTGGCTACACCTTC.

This chain joins TRBV5-5 and TRBJ2-7; tentative D call: TRBD1 (8 bases). Trimming stripped 3 bases from V and 6 bases from J, with 22 bases between. From germline, CDR1 is SGHKS and CDR2 YYEKEE (reference sequence). The CDR3 loop spans 16 amino acids. CDR3 loop: CASSSRPGGGSIEQYF. The CDR3 DNA follows: TGTGCCAGCAGCTCCCGACCAGGGGGCGGGAGTATCGAGCAGTACTTC. The full variable domain, with the rest looked up from reference TRBV5-5 and TRBJ2-7, is DAGVTQSPTHLIKTRGQQVTLRCSPISGHKSVSWYQQVLGQGPQFIFQYYEKEERGRGNFPDRFSARQFPNYSSELNVNALLLGDSALYLCASSSRPGGGSIEQYFGPGTRLTVT.

Comment on this clonotype: This CDR3 fails to terminate in the conserved phenylalanine or tryptophan, so it likely reflects a read error. The DNA is left out, because the CDR3 cannot be placed on it with certainty; the CDR3 is given as TCRdb lists it. The chain recombines TRBV2 with TRBJ1-3. CDR1 and CDR2 (germline): SNHLY, FYNNEI. From its first to its last residue, the CDR3 has 9 amino acids. This CDR3 is CASRGLLAT.

Here the CDR3 DNA reads TGTGCCAGCAGCGCCGGGACTCCGGCCTTCAATGAGCAGTTCTTC. It yields the protein CASSAGTPAFNEQFF. The V and J genes are TRBV7-6 and TRBJ2-1; tentatively, D is TRBD2 (6 bases). The V end was cut by 5 bases, the J end by 6 bases, with 17 bases between. CDR1 SGHVS and CDR2 FNYEAQ come from the germline V gene. CDR3 size: 15 residues.

The V gene is TRBV30, the J gene TRBJ2-2; 7 nucleotides agree with TRBD1. The length of the CDR3 is 14 residues. Germline values: CDR1 GTSNPN, CDR2 SVGIG (reference sequence). Losses at the gene ends were 5 bases for V and 0 bases for J; bases not matched to a gene: 3. CDR3 DNA: TGTGCCTGGTCGCAGGGGGCGAACACCGGGGAGCTGTTTTTT. Translated, it gives CAWSQGANTGELFF.

This chain uses TRBV15 with TRBJ1-5, with TRBD1 as a possible D gene (5 bases). V was clipped by 3 bases and J by 5 bases, with 11 bases between them. The CDR3 extends over 14 amino acids. Germline CDR1 reads LNHNV; CDR2 reads YYDKDF (reference sequence). The CDR3 reads CATSRQGRDQPQHF. The CDR3 DNA follows: TGTGCCACCAGCAGGCAGGGTAGGGATCAGCCCCAGCATTTT.

Here the CDR3 DNA reads TGTGCCAGCAGCTTATTGGGAGTCGGGTCATTAGGCTACACCTTC. This sequence encodes CASSLLGVGSLGYTF. The chain employs TRBV7-3 and TRBJ1-2; D gene ambiguous. Trimming pared 2 bases from V and 8 bases from J, leaving 18 bases between. CDR3 size: 15 residues. Germline CDR1 and CDR2: SGHTA and FQGTGA.

This clonotype was found many times. The chain has TRBV6-5 and TRBJ1-6, with 9 bases fitting TRBD1. The CDR3 is 14 amino acids. Germline-derived CDR1 and CDR2 are MNHEY and SVGAGI. V was pared by 7 bases and J by 10 bases, with 8 bases of the junction left unmatched. In nucleotides, the CDR3 is TGTGCCAGCATCGAACAGGGGGCTGAGTCACCCCTCCACTTT. Translated: CASIEQGAESPLHF.

This clonotype was seen at least ten times. This rearrangement joins TRBV20-1 to TRBJ1-3; 7 nucleotides agree with TRBD1. The CDR3 is 14 amino acids. Germline V lookup: CDR1 DFQATT, CDR2 SNEGSKA (reference sequence). V dropped 7 bases and J dropped 4; count of bases not matched to a gene: 10. DNA for the CDR3: TGCAGTGTCGCGGACGGACAGGCCGGAAACACCATATATTTT. Protein sequence: CSVADGQAGNTIYF.

This clonotype has ten or more counts. The rearrangement uses TRBV7-3 and TRBJ1-2, with D perhaps TRBD1 (6 bases). Germline lookup yields CDR1 SGHTA and CDR2 FQGTGA. This CDR3 has 12 amino acids. Trimming left V 5 bases short and J 8 bases short, with 12 bases between. The CDR3 DNA reads as TGTGCCAGCAGCCCCGGGACATCCGGCTACACCTTC. Translating it yields CASSPGTSGYTF.

This clonotype was seen ten or more times. V gene TRBV15 combines with J gene TRBJ1-3, with TRBD1 matching over 10 bases. V lost 5 bases, J lost 3 bases, and 4 bases stayed unmatched. CDR1 is LNHNV, CDR2 YYDKDF, per germline (reference sequence). There are 15 residues in the CDR3. CDR3 protein: CATSADRGFGNTIYF. The CDR3 coding sequence is TGTGCCACCAGCGCGGACAGGGGGTTTGGAAACACCATATATTTT. The variable domain in full, completed from reference TRBV15 and TRBJ1-3, reads DAMVIQNPRYQVTQFGKPVTLSCSQTLNHNVMYWYQQKSSQAPKLLFHYYDKDFNNEADTPDNFQSRRPNTSFCFLDIRSPGLGDTAMYLCATSADRGFGNTIYFGEGSWLTVV.

The chain couples TRBV5-1 to TRBJ2-2; maybe TRBD1 (6 bases). The better agreement between TRBJ2-3 and the DNA end casts doubt on the J call. The CDR3 sequence is 14 residues long. The germline CDR1 and CDR2 sequences are SGHRS and YFSETQ. The CDR3, as DNA: TGCGCCAGCAGCTTGAACAGGGACACAGATACGCAGTATTTT. This gives the protein CASSLNRDTDTQYF.

This clonotype was recorded many times. The chain couples TRBV7-9 to TRBJ1-1; D ambiguous. The CDR3 runs 13 residues. CDR1 is SEHNR and CDR2 is FQNEAQ in the germline V gene (reference sequence). Trimming left V 2 bases short and J 4 bases short, with 8 bases between. This chain's CDR3 is CASSLIVGTEAFF. In nucleotides, the CDR3 is TGTGCCAGCAGCTTAATTGTAGGCACTGAAGCTTTCTTT.

V usage is TRBV15 and J usage is TRBJ2-1, with TRBD2 identical over 10 bases. The ends lost 1 base at V and 12 bases at J; junction bases unmatched: 9. The CDR3 has 15 amino acids. Germline CDR1 reads LNHNV; CDR2 reads YYDKDF (reference sequence). The CDR3 loop is CATSRVLAGVDTQFF. As DNA, the CDR3 is TGTGCCACCAGCAGAGTTCTAGCGGGAGTAGATACGCAGTTCTTC.

The chain recombines TRBV15 with TRBJ1-2; D ambiguous. The germline V and J ends were trimmed by 1 base and 8 bases, with 11 bases remaining between them. Looked up from germline, CDR1 is LNHNV and CDR2 is YYDKDF (reference sequence). The CDR3 is made up of 13 amino acids. CDR3 residues: CATSRAEGGGYTF. The CDR3 DNA is TGTGCCACCAGCAGAGCTGAGGGAGGGGGCTACACCTTC.

The chain joins TRBV29-1 to TRBJ1-5, with no clear D. The CDR3 has 12 residues. The V gene lost 4 bases and the J gene lost 2 bases, with 6 bases spanning the gap. Germline assignment: CDR1 SQVTM and CDR2 ANQGSEA. CDR3 loop: CSVGGRNQPQHF. As DNA, the CDR3 is TGCAGCGTTGGAGGGCGCAATCAGCCCCAGCATTTT.

Turning to this clonotype: Germline and junction disagree at one end, which may indicate a read error. The chain links TRBV6-4 to TRBJ2-2, with D possibly TRBD1 on 5 matching bases. The CDR3 length is 14 residues. Germline CDR1 MRHNA, CDR2 SNTAGT. The CDR3 loop reads CTSRASRVAGELFF. The CDR3 DNA follows: TGTACCAGCAGAGCGAGCAGGGTGGCCGGGGAGCTGTTTTTT.

The chain employs TRBV29-1 and TRBJ2-7, with D perhaps TRBD2 (6 bases). Trimming removed 4 bases from V and 1 base from J, with 14 bases in between. This CDR3 is 14 amino acids long. The germline CDR1 and CDR2 sequences are SQVTM and ANQGSEA. The CDR3 sequence is CSVVGGRGSYEQYF. In DNA, the CDR3 is TGCAGCGTTGTTGGAGGGAGAGGTTCCTACGAGCAGTACTTC.